This is a list of T cell receptor beta chains from one sample in a study of blood T cell repertoires in COVID-19. This table comes from immunoSEQ multiplex PCR, and its TCRdb copy is limited to in-frame clones, with some not included. Of tens of thousands of clones in the sample, around 86% were seen once. Sequenced: peripheral blood. Receptors originate from a woman older than 75 with active or convalescent COVID-19. CDR3s include the opening cysteine and the closing phenylalanine or tryptophan. The D gene is left open where the match is weak. Where a row states a size, it is once, few, many or the class of an expanded clone; other rows omit it.

CDR3aa: CASSLGQGTDTQYF
CDR3nt: TGTGCCAGCAGCCTTGGACAGGGCACAGATACGCAGTATTTT
j_gene: TRBJ2-3
abundance: .
v_gene: TRBV7-3
d_gene: TRBD1

CDR3aa: CSASFEGAGDTQYF
CDR3nt: TGCAGTGCTAGTTTTGAGGGGGCAGGAGATACGCAGTATTTT
j_gene: TRBJ2-3
abundance: .
v_gene: TRBV20-1
d_gene: TRBD1

CDR3aa: CASSYPLDRVGYEQYF
CDR3nt: TGTGCCAGCAGTTACCCCCTCGACAGGGTTGGCTACGAGCAGTACTTC
j_gene: TRBJ2-7
abundance: .
v_gene: TRBV6-2/TRBV6-3
d_gene: TRBD1

CDR3aa: CASSLMGQLSTEAFF
CDR3nt: TGTGCCAGCAGCTTAATGGGACAGTTGAGCACTGAAGCTTTCTTT
j_gene: TRBJ1-1
abundance: once
v_gene: TRBV7-3
d_gene: TRBD1

CDR3aa: CAWRIAGTSTDTQYF
CDR3nt: TGTGCCTGGAGAATAGCGGGAACTAGCACAGATACGCAGTATTTT
j_gene: TRBJ2-3
abundance: .
v_gene: TRBV30
d_gene: TRBD2

CDR3aa: CASSLGQNYEQYF
CDR3nt: TGCGCCAGCAGCTTGGGTCAAAACTACGAGCAGTACTTC
j_gene: TRBJ2-7
abundance: .
v_gene: TRBV5-1
d_gene: .

CDR3aa: CASSLPRSYEQYF
CDR3nt: TGTGCCAGCAGTTTACCCCGCAGTTACGAGCAGTACTTC
j_gene: TRBJ2-7
abundance: .
v_gene: TRBV28
d_gene: .

CDR3aa: CASSLYPSGATDTQYF
CDR3nt: TGTGCCAGCAGTTTATACCCTAGCGGTGCCACAGATACGCAGTATTTT
j_gene: TRBJ2-3
abundance: .
v_gene: TRBV28
d_gene: TRBD2

CDR3aa: CASSIGGMDSFYEQYF
CDR3nt: TGTGCCAGTAGTATAGGGGGGATGGACAGTTTCTACGAGCAGTACTTC
j_gene: TRBJ2-7
abundance: .
v_gene: TRBV19
d_gene: .

CDR3aa: CASSVEAGDTEAFF
CDR3nt: TGTGCCAGCAGCGTAGAGGCAGGGGACACTGAAGCTTTCTTT
j_gene: TRBJ1-1
abundance: .
v_gene: TRBV9
d_gene: .

CDR3aa: CASSFINQPQHF
CDR3nt: TGTGCCAGCAGCTTCATTAATCAGCCCCAGCATTTT
j_gene: TRBJ1-5
abundance: .
v_gene: TRBV13
d_gene: .

CDR3aa: CASSSETSARFATQYF
CDR3nt: TGTGCCAGCAGCTCAGAGACTAGCGCTCGGTTTGCAACCCAGTACTTC
j_gene: TRBJ2-5
abundance: .
v_gene: TRBV5-6
d_gene: TRBD2